A selection of T cell receptor beta chains follows, all from one sample in a study of STAT5B mutations in CD4+ large granular lymphocyte leukemia. Repertoires were generated with immunoSEQ multiplex PCR, while TCRdb's copy carries only in-frame clones and drops some. The table has about 40,000 clones, roughly 84% seen once. Sequencing was performed on CD4+ T cells from blood buffy coats. The receptors come from a human donor in good health. Both conserved end residues are part of each CDR3. D genes are given only for firm matches. The size entry is marked missing in some rows and otherwise reads once, few, many or a size class.

cdr3_length: 12; d_call: .; clone_size: once; j_call: TRBJ1-2; v_call: TRBV6-5; cdr3_nt: TGTGCCATAAAGGGGGGTTCCTATGGCTACACCTTC; cdr3_aa: CAIKGGSYGYTF
cdr3_length: 15; d_call: TRBD1; clone_size: .; j_call: TRBJ1-2; v_call: TRBV6-5; cdr3_nt: TGTGCCAGCAGTGGCCCGGGACAGCAAATCTATGGCTACACCTTC; cdr3_aa: CASSGPGQQIYGYTF
cdr3_length: 13; d_call: .; clone_size: .; j_call: TRBJ2-2; v_call: TRBV7-9; cdr3_nt: TGTGCCAGCAGCGTAGCGGTTGCCGGGGAGCTGTTTTTT; cdr3_aa: CASSVAVAGELFF
cdr3_length: 13; d_call: .; clone_size: .; j_call: TRBJ1-2; v_call: TRBV2; cdr3_nt: TGTGCCAGCAACGTGCAAGGGAACTATGGCTACACCTTC; cdr3_aa: CASNVQGNYGYTF
cdr3_length: 17; d_call: .; clone_size: .; j_call: TRBJ2-7; v_call: TRBV7-9; cdr3_nt: TGTGCCAGCAGCTCCCTAAGGGGGGACGTAGGGTTCCACGAGCAGTACTTC; cdr3_aa: CASSSLRGDVGFHEQYF
cdr3_length: 17; d_call: .; clone_size: .; j_call: TRBJ1-3; v_call: TRBV9; cdr3_nt: TGTGCCAGCAGCGTCGCCGGAGGGGGGGGCTCTGGAAACACCATATATTTT; cdr3_aa: CASSVAGGGGSGNTIYF
cdr3_length: 14; d_call: TRBD2; clone_size: .; j_call: TRBJ2-1; v_call: TRBV18; cdr3_nt: TGTGCCAGCTCACCGACTAGCGGGGGACAACAGAAGTTCTTC; cdr3_aa: CASSPTSGGQQKFF
cdr3_length: 19; d_call: .; clone_size: .; j_call: TRBJ1-1; v_call: TRBV19; cdr3_nt: TGTGCCAGTAGTATTTTCCTGGCGGGGGCCCTAAACTCGAACACTGAAGCTTTCTTT; cdr3_aa: CASSIFLAGALNSNTEAFF
cdr3_length: 16; d_call: .; clone_size: .; j_call: TRBJ1-3; v_call: TRBV7-6; cdr3_nt: TGTGCCAGCAGCCTCGTACCCTCGGGGGCTGGAAACACCATATATTTT; cdr3_aa: CASSLVPSGAGNTIYF
cdr3_length: 12; d_call: .; clone_size: .; j_call: TRBJ2-5; v_call: TRBV28; cdr3_nt: TGTGCCAGCGGAGGGGTCCGCGAGACCCAGTACTTC; cdr3_aa: CASGGVRETQYF
cdr3_length: 14; d_call: .; clone_size: once; j_call: TRBJ1-3; v_call: TRBV6-1; cdr3_nt: TGTGCCAGCATTGTCGGCAGCTCTGGAAACACCATATATTTT; cdr3_aa: CASIVGSSGNTIYF
cdr3_length: 15; d_call: TRBD1; clone_size: .; j_call: TRBJ1-3; v_call: TRBV28; cdr3_nt: TGTGCCAGCAGTCCCTCTGGGACAGGAGGAAACACCATATATTTT; cdr3_aa: CASSPSGTGGNTIYF
cdr3_length: 16; d_call: TRBD1; clone_size: .; j_call: TRBJ2-5; v_call: TRBV28; cdr3_nt: TGTGCCAGCAGTCAAAGACAGGGCCCAGGAATCTTGACCCAGTACTTC; cdr3_aa: CASSQRQGPGILTQYF
cdr3_length: 14; d_call: .; clone_size: .; j_call: TRBJ2-5; v_call: TRBV6-5; cdr3_nt: TGTGCCAGCAGCTTAGAGGGGGGGGTAGAGACCCAGTACTTC; cdr3_aa: CASSLEGGVETQYF
cdr3_length: 16; d_call: TRBD2; clone_size: once; j_call: TRBJ2-1; v_call: TRBV7-2; cdr3_nt: TGTGCCAGCAGTTCCCTAGCGGGGGGCGGCTACAATGAGCAGTTCTTC; cdr3_aa: CASSSLAGGGYNEQFF
cdr3_length: 14; d_call: .; clone_size: .; j_call: TRBJ2-5; v_call: TRBV13; cdr3_nt: TGTGCCAGCAGCTTAGGCCTCCAGGGGAGGACCCAGTACTTC; cdr3_aa: CASSLGLQGRTQYF
cdr3_length: 13; d_call: .; clone_size: .; j_call: TRBJ2-5; v_call: TRBV9; cdr3_nt: TGTGCCAGCATCTTACAGGGTGGTGAGACCCAGTACTTC; cdr3_aa: CASILQGGETQYF
cdr3_length: 14; d_call: TRBD1; clone_size: once; j_call: TRBJ2-3; v_call: TRBV5-1; cdr3_nt: TGCGCCAGCAGCGTCGGACAGGTTTTGGCTACGCAGTATTTT; cdr3_aa: CASSVGQVLATQYF
cdr3_length: 14; d_call: .; clone_size: .; j_call: TRBJ2-7; v_call: TRBV2; cdr3_nt: TGTGCCAGCAGACCGGACACGAGCTCCTACGAGCAGTACTTC; cdr3_aa: CASRPDTSSYEQYF
cdr3_length: 14; d_call: TRBD1; clone_size: few; j_call: TRBJ1-5; v_call: TRBV27; cdr3_nt: TGTGCCAGCAGGACAGGGTACAGCAATCAGCCCCAGCATTTT; cdr3_aa: CASRTGYSNQPQHF
cdr3_length: 20; d_call: TRBD2; clone_size: .; j_call: TRBJ2-1; v_call: TRBV19; cdr3_nt: TGTGCCAGTAGTATTGAAGGGACTAGCGGGGATCTATCTACTAGGAATGAGCAGTTCTTC; cdr3_aa: CASSIEGTSGDLSTRNEQFF
cdr3_length: 19; d_call: .; clone_size: .; j_call: TRBJ2-3; v_call: TRBV18; cdr3_nt: TGTGCCAGCTCACGACTCAGTTCATATCGTTCCATTACCACAGATACGCAGTATTTT; cdr3_aa: CASSRLSSYRSITTDTQYF
cdr3_length: 15; d_call: TRBD1; clone_size: .; j_call: TRBJ2-5; v_call: TRBV6-5; cdr3_nt: TGTGCCAGCAGTCAATTGTCAGGGGGTAAAGAGACCCAGTACTTC; cdr3_aa: CASSQLSGGKETQYF
cdr3_length: 13; d_call: .; clone_size: .; j_call: TRBJ2-7; v_call: TRBV29-1; cdr3_nt: TGCAGCGCCTCATCAGGGCTCTCCTACGAGCAGTACTTC; cdr3_aa: CSASSGLSYEQYF
cdr3_length: 16; d_call: .; clone_size: .; j_call: TRBJ2-3; v_call: TRBV7-6; cdr3_nt: TGTGCCAGCAGCCTATCCCTCAGGGGGGACACAGATACGCAGTATTTT; cdr3_aa: CASSLSLRGDTDTQYF
cdr3_length: 15; d_call: TRBD2; clone_size: .; j_call: TRBJ2-1; v_call: TRBV6-5; cdr3_nt: TGTGCCAGCACCTTGACTAGCGGGAGCGTCGATGAGCAGTTCTTC; cdr3_aa: CASTLTSGSVDEQFF
cdr3_length: 14; d_call: .; clone_size: .; j_call: TRBJ2-2; v_call: TRBV11-3; cdr3_nt: TGTGCCAGCAGTTTACAAACGAACACCGGGGAGCTGTTTTTT; cdr3_aa: CASSLQTNTGELFF
cdr3_length: 14; d_call: TRBD2; clone_size: .; j_call: TRBJ2-3; v_call: TRBV6-6; cdr3_nt: TGTGCCAGCAAGCGGGAGGGCCGGGGAGATACGCAGTATTTT; cdr3_aa: CASKREGRGDTQYF
cdr3_length: 16; d_call: TRBD2; clone_size: .; j_call: TRBJ2-3; v_call: TRBV9; cdr3_nt: TGTGCCAGCAGCGTCTCTAGCGGATCTAGCACAGATACGCAGTATTTT; cdr3_aa: CASSVSSGSSTDTQYF
cdr3_length: 15; d_call: TRBD1; clone_size: .; j_call: TRBJ2-7; v_call: TRBV7-9; cdr3_nt: TGTGCCAGCAGCGCCGGACAGGGACTGGGAAGCGAGCAGTACTTC; cdr3_aa: CASSAGQGLGSEQYF
cdr3_length: 16; d_call: TRBD1; clone_size: .; j_call: TRBJ1-1; v_call: TRBV5-1; cdr3_nt: TGCGCCAGCAGCTTACTTGGACAGGCGGAGAACACTGAAGCTTTCTTT; cdr3_aa: CASSLLGQAENTEAFF
cdr3_length: 15; d_call: TRBD2; clone_size: .; j_call: TRBJ2-5; v_call: TRBV11-2; cdr3_nt: TGTGCCAGCAGCTTACCTAGCGGGGGCGGGGAGACCCAGTACTTC; cdr3_aa: CASSLPSGGGETQYF
cdr3_length: 15; d_call: TRBD1; clone_size: .; j_call: TRBJ2-3; v_call: TRBV19; cdr3_nt: TGTGCCAGTAGTATGTGGGCAGGGGGCAGAGATACGCAGTATTTT; cdr3_aa: CASSMWAGGRDTQYF
cdr3_length: 14; d_call: .; clone_size: .; j_call: TRBJ1-2; v_call: TRBV6-5; cdr3_nt: TGTGCCAGCAGGAGAGGGGGTAGTAACTATGGCTACACCTTC; cdr3_aa: CASRRGGSNYGYTF
cdr3_length: 14; d_call: .; clone_size: .; j_call: TRBJ2-3; v_call: TRBV6-1; cdr3_nt: TGTGCCAGCAGGCTGACAGAAAGCACAGATACGCAGTATTTT; cdr3_aa: CASRLTESTDTQYF
cdr3_length: 12; d_call: .; clone_size: .; j_call: TRBJ1-1; v_call: TRBV29-1; cdr3_nt: TGCAGCGTCCAGGGGTCGGGGACTGAAGCTTTCTTT; cdr3_aa: CSVQGSGTEAFF
cdr3_length: 19; d_call: TRBD2; clone_size: .; j_call: TRBJ2-2; v_call: TRBV10-3; cdr3_nt: TGTGCCATCAGACTCCGGGACAGGAGACCTAGCGGGAGGGACGGGGAGCTGTTTTTT; cdr3_aa: CAIRLRDRRPSGRDGELFF
cdr3_length: 13; d_call: .; clone_size: once; j_call: TRBJ1-1; v_call: TRBV6-1; cdr3_nt: TGTGCCAGCCTCAGGGCCAAGAACACTGAAGCTTTCTTT; cdr3_aa: CASLRAKNTEAFF
cdr3_length: 12; d_call: .; clone_size: .; j_call: TRBJ2-5; v_call: TRBV6-6; cdr3_nt: TGTGCCAGCAGACGTCCGGAAGAGACCCAGTACTTC; cdr3_aa: CASRRPEETQYF
cdr3_length: 16; d_call: .; clone_size: once; j_call: TRBJ2-2; v_call: TRBV28; cdr3_nt: TGTGCCAGCACCCCTTGGGGGTCCGGGGGACGCCGGGAGCTGTTTTTT; cdr3_aa: CASTPWGSGGRRELFF